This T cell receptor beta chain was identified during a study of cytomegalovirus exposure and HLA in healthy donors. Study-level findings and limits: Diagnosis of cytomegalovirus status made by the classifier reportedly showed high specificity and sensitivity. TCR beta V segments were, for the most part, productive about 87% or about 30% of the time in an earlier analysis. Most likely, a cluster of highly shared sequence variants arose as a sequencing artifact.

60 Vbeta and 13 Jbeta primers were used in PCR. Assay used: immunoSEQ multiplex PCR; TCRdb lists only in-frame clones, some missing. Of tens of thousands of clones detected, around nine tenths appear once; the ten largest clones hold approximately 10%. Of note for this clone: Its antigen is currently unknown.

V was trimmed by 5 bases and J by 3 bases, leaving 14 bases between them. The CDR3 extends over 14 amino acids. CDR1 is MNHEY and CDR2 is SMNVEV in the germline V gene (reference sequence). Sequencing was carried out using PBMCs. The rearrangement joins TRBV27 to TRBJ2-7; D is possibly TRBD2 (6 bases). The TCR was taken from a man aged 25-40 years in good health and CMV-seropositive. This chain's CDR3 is CASSLLGGGYEQYF. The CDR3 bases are TGTGCCAGCAGTCTACTGGGGGGAGGCTACGAGCAGTACTTC.